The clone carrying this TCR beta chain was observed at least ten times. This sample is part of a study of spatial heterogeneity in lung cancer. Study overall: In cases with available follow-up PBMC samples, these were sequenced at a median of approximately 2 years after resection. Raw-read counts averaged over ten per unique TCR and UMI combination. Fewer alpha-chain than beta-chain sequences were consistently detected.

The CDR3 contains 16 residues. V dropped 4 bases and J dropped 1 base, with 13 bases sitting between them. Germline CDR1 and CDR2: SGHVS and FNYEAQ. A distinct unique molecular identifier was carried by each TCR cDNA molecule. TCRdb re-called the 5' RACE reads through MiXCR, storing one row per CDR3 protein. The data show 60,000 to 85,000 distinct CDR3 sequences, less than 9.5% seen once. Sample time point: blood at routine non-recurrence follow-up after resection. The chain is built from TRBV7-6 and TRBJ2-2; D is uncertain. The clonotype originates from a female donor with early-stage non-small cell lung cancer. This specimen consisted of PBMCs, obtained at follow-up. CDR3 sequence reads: CASSSAPQQNTGELFF. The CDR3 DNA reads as TGTGCCAGCAGCTCCGCCCCACAGCAGAACACCGGGGAGCTGTTTTTT.